The 23 T cell receptor beta chains reported below all come from one sample, sequenced in a study of CD8 T cells in ankylosing spondylitis. Each CDR3 protein gets one entry after TCRdb re-called the 5' RACE reads with MiXCR. This sample carries roughly 130,000 distinct CDR3 sequences, approximately 10% of them seen once, and the ten largest clones take approximately 3.3%. Material for sequencing was blood, either unsorted or a sorted T cell fraction (not recorded which). The source of these receptors is a male donor with ankylosing spondylitis or in good health (not recorded which).

This clonotype was counted many times. The chain carries TRBV5-5 and TRBJ2-7; unclear D gene. This CDR3 has 13 amino acids. Germline V CDR1 and CDR2: SGHKS, YYEKEE (reference sequence). With 0 bases removed from V and 3 bases from J, the gap between germline ends came to 7 bases. The CDR3: CASSLEADYEQYF. The CDR3 region has the DNA TGTGCCAGCAGCTTGGAGGCAGACTACGAGCAGTACTTC.

At least ten counts were recorded for this clonotype. This chain links TRBV6-2 or TRBV6-3 with TRBJ2-7; 7 bases are shared with TRBD2. Germline lookup yields CDR1 MNHEY and CDR2 SVGEGT. With V trimmed by 6 bases and J by 3 bases, 11 bases remained unmatched. The CDR3 loop spans 15 amino acids. The CDR3 sequence is CASRPGLEGYYEQYF. The CDR3 DNA reads as TGTGCCAGCAGACCCGGACTAGAGGGGTACTACGAGCAGTACTTC.

This clonotype was detected only a few times. The CDR3: CATSNGFNYEQYF. The CDR3 bases are TGTGCCACCAGCAACGGGTTTAACTACGAGCAGTACTTC. The genes are TRBV15 and TRBJ2-7, with D uncertain. CDR3 length: 13 amino acids. Per the germline V gene, CDR1 is LNHNV and CDR2 is YYDKDF (reference sequence). Trimming removed 4 bases at V and 3 bases at J, with 10 bases between.

The genes are TRBV27 and TRBJ2-1, with TRBD2 matching over 7 bases. Germline V CDR1 and CDR2: MNHEY, SMNVEV (reference sequence). After removal of 6 bases from V and 6 bases from J, the junction contained 11 bases not matched to a gene. CDR3 length equals 15 residues. The CDR3 sequence: CASRVRPAGINEQFF. The CDR3 DNA reads as TGTGCCAGCAGAGTTCGGCCAGCGGGGATCAATGAGCAGTTCTTC.

This clonotype has a count of ten or more. The chain is built from TRBV3-1 and TRBJ2-7; D is possibly TRBD2 (6 bases). This CDR3 is 13 amino acids long. V was cut by 2 bases and J by 2 bases, with 7 bases left in between. The germline CDR1 and CDR2 sequences are LGHDT and YNNKEL (reference sequence). The CDR3 DNA follows: TGTGCCAGCAGCCAACTAGCGACCTACGAGCAGTACTTC. The encoded protein is CASSQLATYEQYF.

This clonotype has ten or more counts. This chain joins TRBV7-9 and TRBJ2-5; the D is unclear. V lost 0 bases, J lost 5 bases, and 10 bases lay in between. CDR1 is SEHNR and CDR2 is FQNEAQ in the germline V gene (reference sequence). The CDR3 extends over 14 amino acids. The CDR3 sequence is CASSLASGLETQYF. CDR3 DNA sequence: TGTGCCAGCAGCTTAGCGTCGGGTTTGGAGACCCAGTACTTC.

This clonotype appeared a single time. This may be a read error, as it is one base from a much larger clone. CDR3 in amino acids: CASSSGRFINYGYAF. Written as DNA, the CDR3 is TGTGCCAGCAGCTCAGGAAGATTTATTAACTATGGCTACGCCTTC. The chain recombines TRBV7-8 with TRBJ1-2; D not resolved. The CDR3 spans 15 residues. Germline CDR1 SGHVS, CDR2 FQNEAQ.

This clonotype was observed at least ten times. This chain links TRBV5-1 with TRBJ1-3; 7 bases fit TRBD1. The V segment lost 2 bases and the J segment 3 bases; nucleotides outside the gene matches: 23. Germline CDR1 SGHRS, CDR2 YFSETQ. This CDR3 region has 21 residues. The CDR3 nucleotides read TGCGCCAGCAGCTTAACCATTTCGACAGGGCGATCGGGCTCAAGTGGAAACACCATATATTTT. Translation gives CASSLTISTGRSGSSGNTIYF.

This clonotype was seen more than once but under ten times. The chain employs TRBV7-2 and TRBJ2-3, with D unresolved. The germline V gene encodes CDR1 SGHTA and CDR2 FQGNSA. V shed 5 bases and J shed 5 bases, with 11 bases lying between them. The CDR3 runs to 13 residues. CDR3 region: CASSRLRQDTQYF. The CDR3 region has the DNA TGTGCCAGCAGCCGATTACGACAAGATACGCAGTATTTT.

The chain uses TRBV18 and TRBJ2-1; possibly TRBD1 or TRBD2 for D (5 bases each). Germline CDR1 reads KGHSH; CDR2 reads LQKENI. This CDR3 comprises 15 residues. Trimming removed 3 bases from V and 10 bases from J, with 19 bases in between. The CDR3 is CASSPNPGPGEEQFF. The DNA of the CDR3 is TGTGCCAGCTCACCGAACCCGGGACCCGGGGAGGAGCAGTTCTTC.

The table lists this clonotype with a few counts. V is TRBV3-1 and J is TRBJ2-1; D perhaps matches TRBD2 (6 bases). V was shortened by 1 base and J by 1 base, with 11 bases between the two germline ends. Germline V gene lookup returns CDR1 LGHDT and CDR2 YNNKEL (reference sequence). The CDR3 runs to 16 residues. The chain's CDR3 is CASSQGFRGSYNEQFF. The CDR3 nucleotides read TGTGCCAGCAGCCAAGGGTTCCGGGGGTCCTACAATGAGCAGTTCTTC.

This clonotype was picked up many times. The chain has TRBV7-8 and TRBJ2-2; D uncertain. V shed 6 bases and J shed 1 base, with 9 bases lying between them. Germline V gene sequence: CDR1 SGHVS, CDR2 FQNEAQ. This CDR3 region has 14 residues. In nucleotides, the CDR3 is TGTGCCAGCAGGCGCGGCGGGAACACCGGGGAGCTGTTTTTT. It specifies CASRRGGNTGELFF.

This clonotype appeared many times. The chain is built from TRBV5-5 and TRBJ2-7; 8 bases line up with TRBD1. V was pared by 5 bases and J by 7 bases, with 11 bases of the junction left unmatched. This CDR3 has 14 amino acids. Germline CDR1 is SGHKS and CDR2 is YYEKEE (reference sequence). CDR3 in amino acids: CASSYRTGPFEQYF. CDR3 coding DNA: TGTGCCAGCAGTTACCGGACAGGGCCGTTTGAGCAGTACTTC.

This clonotype was seen many times. CDR3: CSAMTGTSGSNEQFF. The CDR3, as DNA: TGCAGTGCTATGACCGGGACTAGCGGGAGTAATGAGCAGTTCTTC. The chain combines TRBV20-1 with TRBJ2-1, with 14 bases fitting TRBD2. From germline, CDR1 is DFQATT and CDR2 SNEGSKA (reference sequence). V lost 4 bases to trimming and J lost 7 bases; unmatched junction nucleotides: 6. CDR3 length equals 15 residues.

This chain joins TRBV14 and TRBJ2-1; 10 bases match TRBD1. Losses at the gene ends were 4 bases for V and 8 bases for J; bases not matched to a gene: 8. CDR1 is SGHDN, CDR2 FVKESK, per germline. The CDR3 runs 15 residues. The CDR3 bases are TGTGCCAGCAGCCCGGGACAGGGGTACGTGGATGAGCAGTTCTTC. This gives the protein CASSPGQGYVDEQFF. Supplemented by reference TRBV14 and TRBJ2-1, the full variable domain reads EAGVTQFPSHSVIEKGQTVTLRCDPISGHDNLYWYRRVMGKEIKFLLHFVKESKQDESGMPNNRFLAERTGGTYSTLKVQPAELEDSGVYFCASSPGQGYVDEQFFGPGTRLTVL.

This clonotype was picked up a small number of times. The chain joins TRBV25-1 to TRBJ2-1, with a weak D call TRBD1 (6 bases). CDR3 size: 16 residues. The germline V gene encodes CDR1 MGHDK and CDR2 SYGVNS. The V end was cut by 0 bases, the J end by 4 bases, with 13 bases between. The CDR3 loop is CASSEYGRGKYNEQFF. In DNA, the CDR3 is TGTGCCAGCAGTGAATACGGCAGGGGAAAATACAATGAGCAGTTCTTC.

This clonotype was observed a few times. V gene TRBV12-3 or TRBV12-4 combines with J gene TRBJ1-4, with 7 bases identical to TRBD1. This CDR3 has 15 residues. The V gene end was trimmed by 2 bases and the J gene end by 5 bases; junction bases not matched to a gene: 5. CDR3 region: CASSLRDSGNEKLFF. DNA of the CDR3: TGTGCCAGCAGTTTAAGGGACAGCGGCAATGAAAAACTGTTTTTT.

The table lists this clonotype with many counts. The chain links TRBV7-6 to TRBJ2-3; 7 nucleotides match TRBD2. This CDR3 region has 15 residues. V lost 5 bases and J lost 5; bases outside the gene matches: 10. The germline V gene has CDR1 SGHVS and CDR2 FNYEAQ. CDR3 in amino acids: CASSLSGIPRDTQYF. The CDR3 coding sequence is TGTGCCAGCAGCCTGAGCGGGATCCCCAGAGATACGCAGTATTTT.

In its sample, this clonotype was seen many times. The gene calls are TRBV12-3 or TRBV12-4 and TRBJ2-7; D ambiguous. The CDR3 runs to 15 residues. The V end was cut by 4 bases, the J end by 2 bases, with 15 bases between. The CDR3, as DNA: TGTGCCAGCAGTTATAGTGGTTACGGAGCCTACGAGCAGTACTTC. It yields the protein CASSYSGYGAYEQYF.

Only a few counts were recorded for this clonotype. The J gene is TRBJ1-4, the V gene TRBV7-2; 9 bases fit TRBD1. This CDR3 has 16 residues. Germline V CDR1 and CDR2: SGHTA, FQGNSA. V was pared by 1 base and J by 8 bases, with 8 bases of the junction left unmatched. The DNA for the CDR3 is TGTGCCAGCAGCTTAGGTCCGACAGGGGGGGAAGAAAAACTGTTTTTT. Amino acid sequence: CASSLGPTGGEEKLFF.

V usage is TRBV5-1 and J usage is TRBJ2-2, with D unresolved. Trimming stripped 3 bases from V and 3 bases from J, with 15 bases between. CDR1 is SGHRS and CDR2 is YFSETQ in the germline V gene. The CDR3 runs to 16 residues. The CDR3 region is CASSSTFALDTGELFF. The CDR3 nucleotides are TGCGCCAGCAGCTCGACCTTTGCTTTGGACACCGGGGAGCTGTTTTTT.

This clonotype is medium-sized within its sample. V and J are TRBV5-5 and TRBJ2-3, with unresolved D. There are 15 residues in the CDR3. Germline V lookup: CDR1 SGHKS, CDR2 YYEKEE (reference sequence). V was pared by 2 bases and J by 0 bases, with 10 bases between. This chain's CDR3 is CASSFGIYSTDTQYF. In DNA, the CDR3 is TGTGCCAGCAGCTTTGGGATATATAGCACAGATACGCAGTATTTT.

V and J are TRBV4-3 and TRBJ2-7; possibly TRBD1 or TRBD2 for D (5 bases each). Germline V gives CDR1 LGHNA, CDR2 YSLEER. This CDR3 contains 16 residues. The V end lost 0 bases, the J end lost 2 bases, and 14 bases lay between the germline ends. In nucleotides, the CDR3 is TGCGCCAGCAGCCAAGACCCTCCGGGACGGGCCTACGAGCAGTACTTC. Its translation is CASSQDPPGRAYEQYF.